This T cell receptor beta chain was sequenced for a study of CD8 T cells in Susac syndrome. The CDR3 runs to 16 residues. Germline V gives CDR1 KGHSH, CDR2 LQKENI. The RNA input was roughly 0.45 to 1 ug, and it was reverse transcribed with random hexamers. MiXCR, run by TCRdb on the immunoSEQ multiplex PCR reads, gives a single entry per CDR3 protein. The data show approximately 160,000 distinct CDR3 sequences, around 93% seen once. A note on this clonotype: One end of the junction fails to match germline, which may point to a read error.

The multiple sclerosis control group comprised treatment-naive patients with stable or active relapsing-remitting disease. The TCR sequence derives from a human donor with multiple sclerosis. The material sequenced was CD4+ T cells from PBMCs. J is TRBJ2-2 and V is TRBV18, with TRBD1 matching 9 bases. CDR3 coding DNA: TGTGCCAGCTCTCCACCGGGACAGGGCGACACCGGGGAGCTGTTTTTT. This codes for CASSPPGQGDTGELFF.